This passage covers 17 T cell receptor beta chains from one sample sequenced in a study of cytomegalovirus exposure and HLA in healthy donors. The PCR ran on 60 Vbeta and 13 Jbeta primers. Produced via immunoSEQ multiplex PCR; TCRdb's table is partial and in-frame only. The top ten clones hold roughly 3.5% of a sample with around 100,000 clones, approximately 83% of them seen once. Sequencing input: PBMCs. These receptor sequences come from a female donor in good health and CMV-seropositive.

The chain uses TRBV4-2 and TRBJ2-3, with D maybe TRBD2 (6 bases). The germline gives CDR1 LGHNA, CDR2 YNFKEQ. The CDR3 runs to 14 residues. V was pared by 0 bases and J by 4 bases, with 8 bases between. The CDR3 protein is CASSQDGGADTQYF. CDR3 nucleotide sequence: TGTGCCAGCAGCCAAGACGGCGGGGCAGATACGCAGTATTTT.

The genes are TRBV6-6 and TRBJ1-1; no clear D gene. In germline, CDR1 is MNHNY, CDR2 SVGAGI (reference sequence). V dropped 6 bases and J dropped 1 base, with 9 bases sitting between them. The CDR3 extends over 13 amino acids. The CDR3 DNA reads as TGTGCCAGCAGATCCGCGAGGAACACTGAAGCTTTCTTT. The encoded protein is CASRSARNTEAFF.

This chain connects TRBV5-6 to TRBJ1-5; 9 bases map to TRBD1. This CDR3 comprises 19 residues. CDR1 and CDR2 from the germline V gene are SGHDT and YYEEEE. With 7 bases clipped from V and 2 bases from J, the junction kept 19 bases outside the gene matches. The CDR3: CASSYTGQGRFGGNQPQHF. DNA for the CDR3: TGTGCCAGCTCCTACACGGGACAGGGAAGGTTTGGGGGCAATCAGCCCCAGCATTTT.

The chain couples TRBV6-5 to TRBJ1-6; TRBD1 matches 7 bases. From germline, CDR1 is MNHEY and CDR2 SVGAGI. This CDR3 is built from 15 residues. V lost 4 bases and J lost 9; bases outside the gene matches: 9. DNA of the CDR3: TGTGCCAGCAGTTTCCGACAGGGTGGCGGTTCACCCCTCCACTTT. This sequence encodes CASSFRQGGGSPLHF.

The rearrangement links TRBV7-3 to TRBJ2-1, with TRBD2 matching 12 bases. Germline assignment: CDR1 SGHTA and CDR2 FQGTGA. Losses at the gene ends were 2 bases for V and 4 bases for J; bases not matched to a gene: 3. The CDR3 runs to 16 residues. The CDR3 reads CASSLFTSGGYNEQFF. CDR3 DNA sequence: TGTGCCAGCAGCTTATTTACTAGCGGGGGGTACAATGAGCAGTTCTTC.

The chain carries TRBV5-6 and TRBJ1-2; D not resolved. The CDR3 is 14 residues long. Per the germline V gene, CDR1 is SGHDT and CDR2 is YYEEEE. V was pared by 0 bases and J by 4 bases, with 10 bases between. The CDR3 DNA reads as TGTGCCAGCAGCTTGGGGCGGGGAGCCTATGGCTACACCTTC. Translation: CASSLGRGAYGYTF.

This rearrangement joins TRBV5-1 to TRBJ2-7; 9 nucleotides line up with TRBD2. The CDR3 is made up of 15 amino acids. Losses at the gene ends were 2 bases for V and 4 bases for J; bases not matched to a gene: 7. Germline V gene sequence: CDR1 SGHRS, CDR2 YFSETQ. CDR3 in DNA: TGCGCCAGCAGCTTCTTAGCGGGAGTTCGTTACGAGCAGTACTTC. This encodes CASSFLAGVRYEQYF.

V usage is TRBV11-1 and J usage is TRBJ1-3, with a tentative D call TRBD1 (5 bases). Deletions cut 3 bases from V and 0 bases from J, with 9 bases between. The CDR3 sequence is 15 residues long. Germline CDR1 is SGHAT and CDR2 is FQDESV (reference sequence). The CDR3 sequence: CASSLGRNSGNTIYF. As DNA, the CDR3 is TGTGCCAGCAGCTTGGGGCGGAACTCTGGAAACACCATATATTTT.

The genes are TRBV28 and TRBJ1-5; D unresolved. Germline CDR1 reads MDHEN; CDR2 reads SYDVKM. With 4 bases removed from V and 4 bases from J, the gap between germline ends came to 8 bases. The CDR3 is 13 residues long. CDR3 residues: CASSSYLNQPQHF. DNA of the CDR3: TGTGCCAGCAGTTCATATCTAAATCAGCCCCAGCATTTT.

This chain connects TRBV4-2 to TRBJ2-5; D remains unclear. With the DNA end fitting TRBJ2-7 better, the J assignment may be wrong. Germline assignment: CDR1 LGHNA and CDR2 YNFKEQ. The CDR3 covers 15 residues. The CDR3: CASSQDYFDHYEQYF. As DNA, the CDR3 is TGTGCCAGCAGCCAAGATTATTTCGACCACTACGAGCAGTACTTC.

This clone was observed a single time. The CDR3 loop is CASNLLRGYEQYF. The CDR3 nucleotides are TGTGCCAGCAATCTCTTAAGGGGCTACGAGCAGTACTTC. The V call is TRBV6-6, the J call TRBJ2-7, with a possible D match to TRBD1 (5 bases). In germline, CDR1 is MNHNY, CDR2 SVGAGI (reference sequence). The CDR3 consists of 13 residues. V was cut by 7 bases and J by 3 bases, with 13 bases left in between.

The chain uses TRBV5-1 and TRBJ2-2, with 9 nucleotides matching TRBD1. Germline V lookup: CDR1 SGHRS, CDR2 YFSETQ. The CDR3 contains 16 residues. Germline trimming cut 3 bases from V and 4 bases from J; bases unmatched to any gene: 7. The CDR3 here is CASSSGQGGGTGELFF. The CDR3, as DNA: TGCGCCAGCAGCTCGGGACAGGGAGGAGGCACCGGGGAGCTGTTTTTT.

The rearrangement uses TRBV27 and TRBJ2-7, with 9 nucleotides matching TRBD1. Germline CDR1 is MNHEY and CDR2 is SMNVEV (reference sequence). The CDR3 is made up of 14 amino acids. Trimming took 8 bases from V and 0 from J; bases not matched to a gene: 5. As DNA, the CDR3 is TGTGCCAGCGGCCGGGACAGGGTCTCCTACGAGCAGTACTTC. It translates to CASGRDRVSYEQYF.

The rearrangement links TRBV5-1 to TRBJ2-3, with TRBD1 as a possible D gene (6 bases). The CDR3 runs 15 residues. Trimming left V 0 bases short and J 2 bases short, with 10 bases between. Germline loops: CDR1 SGHRS, CDR2 YFSETQ. Here the CDR3 reads CASSLVGAYTDTQYF. The CDR3 bases are TGCGCCAGCAGCTTGGTGGGGGCCTACACAGATACGCAGTATTTT.

The V and J genes are TRBV7-2 and TRBJ2-7, with a possible D match to TRBD1 (6 bases). The germline V gene has CDR1 SGHTA and CDR2 FQGNSA. The CDR3 extends over 15 amino acids. The V gene lost 5 bases and the J gene lost 2 bases, with 16 bases spanning the gap. CDR3 region: CASSQVGQGPYEQYF. The CDR3 coding sequence is TGTGCCAGCAGCCAAGTGGGACAAGGACCCTACGAGCAGTACTTC.

This clone was counted a single time. The V and J genes are TRBV9 and TRBJ2-1, with TRBD1 matching over 9 bases. Germline-derived CDR1 and CDR2 are SGDLS and YYNGEE. Trimming removed 3 bases from V and 9 bases from J; junction bases left unmatched: 13. The CDR3 covers 16 residues. The CDR3 nucleotides read TGTGCCAGCAGCGAGGGGGACAGGGCTTTCCACCCTGAGCAGTTCTTC. Translation gives CASSEGDRAFHPEQFF.

J is TRBJ1-1 and V is TRBV28, with D unclear. Germline V gene lookup returns CDR1 MDHEN and CDR2 SYDVKM. V dropped 6 bases and J dropped 0 bases, with 14 bases sitting between them. The CDR3 runs 15 residues. The CDR3 here is CASSQAGLVNTEAFF. CDR3 DNA sequence: TGTGCCAGCAGCCAGGCCGGACTAGTGAACACTGAAGCTTTCTTT.